A selection of T cell receptor beta chains follows, all from one sample in a study of blood T cell repertoires in COVID-19. Measured with immunoSEQ multiplex PCR; TCRdb has only the in-frame clones, and not every one. The table shows about 160,000 clones, with around 90% occurring only once. Sequences were obtained from peripheral blood. The receptors originated from a woman aged 60-75 years who had recovered from COVID-19. Both conserved end residues are part of each CDR3. Fields, in order: CDR3 protein, V gene, CDR3 length, J gene.

CASSGLAYNEQFF,TRBV2,13,TRBJ2-1
CAWSFPGYTEAFF,TRBV30,13,TRBJ1-1
CASSIPNRGEEQYF,TRBV28,14,TRBJ2-7
CASSVTGEGTQYF,TRBV5-1,13,TRBJ2-5
CASSSQGSPYNEQFF,TRBV2,15,TRBJ2-1
CASSQGPRSLEYEQYF,TRBV4-2,16,TRBJ2-7
CASSSRRDSPLHF,TRBV6-5,13,TRBJ1-6
CASSQNAGGSDTQYF,TRBV3-1/TRBV3-2,15,TRBJ2-3
CSVGGVGTSVTDTQYF,TRBV29-1,16,TRBJ2-3
CASSLGTGIEQFF,TRBV11-3,13,TRBJ2-1
CASSRTSTNNEQFF,TRBV18,14,TRBJ2-1
CASSLGGAGITDTQYF,TRBV7-2,16,TRBJ2-3
CASSKDTGKESEQYF,TRBV7-6,15,TRBJ2-7
CASSYLGQGFGNTIYF,TRBV6-5,16,TRBJ1-3
CASSLREVSGAPYNEQFF,TRBV3-1/TRBV3-2,18,TRBJ2-1
CASSASVADSNQPQHF,TRBV7-6,16,TRBJ1-5
CAGGGATYNEQFF,TRBV11-1,13,TRBJ2-1
CASSRAGAMNTEAFF,TRBV11-2,15,TRBJ1-1
CSVEDSGTSQETQYF,TRBV29-1,15,TRBJ2-5
CASSLTSGGAPFEQFF,TRBV5-4,16,TRBJ2-1